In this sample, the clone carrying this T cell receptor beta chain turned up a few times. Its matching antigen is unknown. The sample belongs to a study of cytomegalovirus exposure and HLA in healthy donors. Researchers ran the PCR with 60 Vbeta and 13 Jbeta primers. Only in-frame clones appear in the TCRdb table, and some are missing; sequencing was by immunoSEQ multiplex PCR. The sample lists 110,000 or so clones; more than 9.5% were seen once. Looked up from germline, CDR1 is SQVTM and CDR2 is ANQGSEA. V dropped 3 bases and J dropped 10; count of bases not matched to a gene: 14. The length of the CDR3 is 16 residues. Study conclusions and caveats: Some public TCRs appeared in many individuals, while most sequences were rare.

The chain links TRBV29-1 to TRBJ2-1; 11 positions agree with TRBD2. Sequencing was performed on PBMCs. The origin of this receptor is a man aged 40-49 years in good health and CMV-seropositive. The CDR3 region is CSVDGLTSGAGREQFF. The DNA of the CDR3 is TGCAGCGTTGACGGATTGACTAGCGGGGCAGGTCGAGAGCAGTTCTTC.